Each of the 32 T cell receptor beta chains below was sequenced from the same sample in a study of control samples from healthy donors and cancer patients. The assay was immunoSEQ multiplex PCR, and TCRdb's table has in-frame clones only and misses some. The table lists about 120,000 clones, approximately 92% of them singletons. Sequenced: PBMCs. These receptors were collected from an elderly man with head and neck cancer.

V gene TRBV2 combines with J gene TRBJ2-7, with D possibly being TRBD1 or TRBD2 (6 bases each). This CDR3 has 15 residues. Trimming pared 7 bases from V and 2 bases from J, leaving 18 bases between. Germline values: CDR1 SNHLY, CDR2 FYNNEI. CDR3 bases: TGTGCCAGCACCGCTTACGGGGGCAAGGCCTACGAGCAGTACTTC. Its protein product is CASTAYGGKAYEQYF.

CDR3 protein: CASSQDSQGFYYEQYF. The CDR3 bases are TGCGCCAGCAGCCAAGATTCACAGGGGTTTTACTACGAGCAGTACTTC. This chain joins TRBV4-3 and TRBJ2-7; TRBD1 matches 7 bases. After removal of 0 bases from V and 3 bases from J, the junction contained 8 bases not matched to a gene. In germline, CDR1 is LGHNA, CDR2 YSLEER. CDR3 length equals 16 residues.

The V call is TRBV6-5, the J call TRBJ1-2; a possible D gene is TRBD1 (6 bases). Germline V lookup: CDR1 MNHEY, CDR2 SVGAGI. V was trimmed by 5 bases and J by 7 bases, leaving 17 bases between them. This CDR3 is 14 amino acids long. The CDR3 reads CASSPVRGTAGYTF. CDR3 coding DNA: TGTGCCAGCAGTCCTGTGAGGGGGACGGCTGGCTACACCTTC.

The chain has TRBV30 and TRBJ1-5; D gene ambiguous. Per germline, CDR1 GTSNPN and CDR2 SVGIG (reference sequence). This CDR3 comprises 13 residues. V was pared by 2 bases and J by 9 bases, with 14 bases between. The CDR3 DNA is TGTGCCTGGAGTCCAAACTTGAAGGGGCCCCAGCATTTT. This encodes CAWSPNLKGPQHF.

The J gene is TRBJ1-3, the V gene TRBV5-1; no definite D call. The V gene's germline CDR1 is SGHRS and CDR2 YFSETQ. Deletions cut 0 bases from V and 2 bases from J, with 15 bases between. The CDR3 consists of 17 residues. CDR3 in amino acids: CASSLATPLGTGNTIYF. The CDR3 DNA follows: TGCGCCAGCAGCTTGGCGACCCCTTTGGGGACTGGAAACACCATATATTTT.

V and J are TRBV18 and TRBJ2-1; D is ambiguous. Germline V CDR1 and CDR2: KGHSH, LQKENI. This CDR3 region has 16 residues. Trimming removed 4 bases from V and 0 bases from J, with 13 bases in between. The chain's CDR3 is CASSRGPLSSYNEQFF. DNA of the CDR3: TGTGCCAGCTCACGAGGACCCCTGAGCTCCTACAATGAGCAGTTCTTC.

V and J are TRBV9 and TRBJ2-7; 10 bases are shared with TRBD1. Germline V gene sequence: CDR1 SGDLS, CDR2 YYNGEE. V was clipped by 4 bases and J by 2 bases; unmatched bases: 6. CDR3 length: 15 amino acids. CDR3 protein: CASSRQGATPYEQYF. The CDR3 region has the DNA TGTGCCAGCAGCAGACAGGGGGCGACCCCCTACGAGCAGTACTTC.

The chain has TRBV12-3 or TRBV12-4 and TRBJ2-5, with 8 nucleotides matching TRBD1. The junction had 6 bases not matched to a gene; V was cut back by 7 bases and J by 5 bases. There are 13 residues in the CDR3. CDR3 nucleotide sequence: TGTGCCAGCAATCAGGGGGCTCGGGAGACCCAGTACTTC. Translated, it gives CASNQGARETQYF.

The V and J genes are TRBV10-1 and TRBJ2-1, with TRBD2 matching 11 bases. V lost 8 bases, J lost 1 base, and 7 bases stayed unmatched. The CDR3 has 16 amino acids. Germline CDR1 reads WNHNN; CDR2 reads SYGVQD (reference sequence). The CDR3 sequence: CASLTSGAISYNEQFF. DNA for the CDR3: TGCGCCAGCCTGACTAGCGGGGCTATATCCTACAATGAGCAGTTCTTC.

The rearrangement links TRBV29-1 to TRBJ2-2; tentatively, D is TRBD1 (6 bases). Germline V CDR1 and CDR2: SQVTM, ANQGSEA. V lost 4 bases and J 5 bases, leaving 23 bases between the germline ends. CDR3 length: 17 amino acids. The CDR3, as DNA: TGCAGCGTTGTGGGGACCGGGCAGGGGAAAGGGACCGGGGAGCTGTTTTTT. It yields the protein CSVVGTGQGKGTGELFF.

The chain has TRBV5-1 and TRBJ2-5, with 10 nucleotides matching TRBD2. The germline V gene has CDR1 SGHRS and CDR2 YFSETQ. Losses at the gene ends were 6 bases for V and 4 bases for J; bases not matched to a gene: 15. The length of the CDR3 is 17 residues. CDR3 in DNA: TGCGCCAGCAACCTCGGGACTAGCGCCGCCCCGGGAGAGACCCAGTACTTC. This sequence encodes CASNLGTSAAPGETQYF.

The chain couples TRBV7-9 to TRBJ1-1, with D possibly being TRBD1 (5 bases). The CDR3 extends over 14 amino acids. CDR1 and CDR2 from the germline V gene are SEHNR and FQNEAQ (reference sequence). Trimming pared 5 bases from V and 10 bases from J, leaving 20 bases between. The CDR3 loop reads CASSDPGPELVAFF. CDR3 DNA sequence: TGTGCCAGCAGCGACCCGGGGCCAGAGTTGGTAGCTTTCTTT.

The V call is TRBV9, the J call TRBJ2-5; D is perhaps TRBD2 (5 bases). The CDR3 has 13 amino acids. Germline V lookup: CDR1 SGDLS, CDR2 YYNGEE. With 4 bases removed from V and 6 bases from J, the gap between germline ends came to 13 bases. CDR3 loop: CASSREGGKTQYF. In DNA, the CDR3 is TGTGCCAGCAGCAGAGAGGGTGGCAAGACCCAGTACTTC.

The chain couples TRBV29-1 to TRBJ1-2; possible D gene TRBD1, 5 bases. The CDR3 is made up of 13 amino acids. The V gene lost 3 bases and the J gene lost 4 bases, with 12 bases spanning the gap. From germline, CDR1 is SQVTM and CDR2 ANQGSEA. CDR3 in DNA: TGCAGCGTTGAGCCGACAGTGTTCTATGGCTACACCTTC. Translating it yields CSVEPTVFYGYTF.

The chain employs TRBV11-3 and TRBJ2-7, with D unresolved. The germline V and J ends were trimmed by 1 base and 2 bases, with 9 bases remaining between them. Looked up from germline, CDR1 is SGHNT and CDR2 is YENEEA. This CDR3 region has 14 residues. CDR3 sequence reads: CASSLGAGPYEQYF. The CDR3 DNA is TGTGCCAGCAGCTTAGGCGCCGGACCCTACGAGCAGTACTTC. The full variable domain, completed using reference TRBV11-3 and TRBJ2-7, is EAGVVQSPRYKIIEKKQPVAFWCNPISGHNTLYWYLQNLGQGPELLIRYENEEAVDDSQLPKDRFSAERLKGVDSTLKIQPAELGDSAVYLCASSLGAGPYEQYFGPGTRLTVT.

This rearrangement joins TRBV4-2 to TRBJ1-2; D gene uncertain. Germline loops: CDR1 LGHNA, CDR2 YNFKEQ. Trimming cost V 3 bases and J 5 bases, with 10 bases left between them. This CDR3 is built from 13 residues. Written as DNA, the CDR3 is TGTGCCAGCAGCCACAGGCTTGATTATGGCTACACCTTC. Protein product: CASSHRLDYGYTF.

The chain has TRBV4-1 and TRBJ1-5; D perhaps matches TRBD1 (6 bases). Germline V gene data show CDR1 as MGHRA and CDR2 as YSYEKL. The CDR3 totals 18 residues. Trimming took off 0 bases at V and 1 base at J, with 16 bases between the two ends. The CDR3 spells CASSQDPPGARSNQPQHF. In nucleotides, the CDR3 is TGCGCCAGCAGCCAAGATCCCCCAGGGGCGCGGAGCAATCAGCCCCAGCATTTT.

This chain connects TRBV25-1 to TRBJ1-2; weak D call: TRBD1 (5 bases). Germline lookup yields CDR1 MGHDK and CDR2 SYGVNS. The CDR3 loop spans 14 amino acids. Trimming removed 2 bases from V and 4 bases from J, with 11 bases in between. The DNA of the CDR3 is TGTGCCAGCAGTGAAATAGGGGCCTTCTATGGCTACACCTTC. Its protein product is CASSEIGAFYGYTF.

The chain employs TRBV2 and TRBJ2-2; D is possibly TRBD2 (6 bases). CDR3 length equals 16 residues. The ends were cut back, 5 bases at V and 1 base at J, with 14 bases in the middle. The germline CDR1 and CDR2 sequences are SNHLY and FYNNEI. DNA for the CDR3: TGTGCCAGCAGTCCCTTGTCGGGAGTGAACACCGGGGAGCTGTTTTTT. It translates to CASSPLSGVNTGELFF.

The CDR3 loop reads CSVRIATNYEQYF. In DNA form, the CDR3 reads TGCAGCGTTCGAATAGCAACGAACTACGAGCAGTACTTC. The genes are TRBV29-1 and TRBJ2-7; D not resolved. The CDR3 has 13 amino acids. Looked up from germline, CDR1 is SQVTM and CDR2 is ANQGSEA. With 5 bases removed from V and 3 bases from J, the gap between germline ends came to 14 bases.

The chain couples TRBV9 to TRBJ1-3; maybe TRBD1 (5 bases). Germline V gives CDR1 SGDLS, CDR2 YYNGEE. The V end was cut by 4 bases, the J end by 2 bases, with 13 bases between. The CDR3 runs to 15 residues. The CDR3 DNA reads TGTGCCAGCAGCTCGCCTAGGGGAGCTGGAAACACCATATATTTT. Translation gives CASSSPRGAGNTIYF.

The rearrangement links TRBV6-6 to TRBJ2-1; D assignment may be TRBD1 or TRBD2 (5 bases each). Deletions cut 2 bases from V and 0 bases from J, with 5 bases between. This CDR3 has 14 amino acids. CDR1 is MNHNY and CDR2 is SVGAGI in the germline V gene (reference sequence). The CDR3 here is CASSYGGSYNEQFF. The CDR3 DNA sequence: TGTGCCAGCAGTTACGGGGGCTCCTACAATGAGCAGTTCTTC.

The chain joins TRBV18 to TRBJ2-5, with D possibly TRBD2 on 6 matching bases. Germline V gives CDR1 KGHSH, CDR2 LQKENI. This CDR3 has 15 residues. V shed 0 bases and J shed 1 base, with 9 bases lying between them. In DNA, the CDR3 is TGTGCCAGCTCACCACCGAGTAGCGGCCAAGAGACCCAGTACTTC. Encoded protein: CASSPPSSGQETQYF. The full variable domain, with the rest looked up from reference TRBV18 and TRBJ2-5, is NAGVMQNPRHLVRRRGQEARLRCSPMKGHSHVYWYRQLPEEGLKFMVYLQKENIIDESGMPKERFSAEFPKEGPSILRIQQVVRGDSAAYFCASSPPSSGQETQYFGPGTRLLVL.

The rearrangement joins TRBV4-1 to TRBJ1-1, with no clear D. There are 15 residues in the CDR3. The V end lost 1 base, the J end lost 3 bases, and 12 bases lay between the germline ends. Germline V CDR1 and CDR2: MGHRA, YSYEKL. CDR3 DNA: TGCGCCAGCAGCCAAGGTGCAGGTAGTGACACTGAAGCTTTCTTT. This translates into CASSQGAGSDTEAFF.

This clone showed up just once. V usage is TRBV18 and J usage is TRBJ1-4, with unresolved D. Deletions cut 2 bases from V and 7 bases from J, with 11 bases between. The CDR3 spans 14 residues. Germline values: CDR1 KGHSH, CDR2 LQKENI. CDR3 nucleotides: TGTGCCAGCTCACCAAATGCCGAGGGTGAAAAACTGTTTTTT. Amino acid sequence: CASSPNAEGEKLFF.

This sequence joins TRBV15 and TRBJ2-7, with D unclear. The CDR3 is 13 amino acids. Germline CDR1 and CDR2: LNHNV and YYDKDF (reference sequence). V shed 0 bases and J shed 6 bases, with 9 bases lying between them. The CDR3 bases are TGTGCCACCAGCAGAGATAAACTCCGCGAGCAGTACTTC. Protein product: CATSRDKLREQYF. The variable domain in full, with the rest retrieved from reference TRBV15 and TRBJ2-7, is DAMVIQNPRYQVTQFGKPVTLSCSQTLNHNVMYWYQQKSSQAPKLLFHYYDKDFNNEADTPDNFQSRRPNTSFCFLDIRSPGLGDTAMYLCATSRDKLREQYFGPGTRLTVT.

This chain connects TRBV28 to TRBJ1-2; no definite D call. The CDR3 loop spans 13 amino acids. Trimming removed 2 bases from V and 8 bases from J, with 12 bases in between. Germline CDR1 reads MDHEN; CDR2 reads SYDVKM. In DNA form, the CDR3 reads TGTGCCAGCAGTTTAGCAGCGGGGAGAGGCTACACCTTC. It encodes CASSLAAGRGYTF.

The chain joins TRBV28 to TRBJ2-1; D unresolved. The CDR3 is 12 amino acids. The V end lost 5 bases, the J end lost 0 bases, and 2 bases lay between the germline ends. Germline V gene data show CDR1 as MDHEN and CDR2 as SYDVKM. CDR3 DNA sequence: TGTGCCAGCAGTGGCTCCTACAATGAGCAGTTCTTC. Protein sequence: CASSGSYNEQFF.

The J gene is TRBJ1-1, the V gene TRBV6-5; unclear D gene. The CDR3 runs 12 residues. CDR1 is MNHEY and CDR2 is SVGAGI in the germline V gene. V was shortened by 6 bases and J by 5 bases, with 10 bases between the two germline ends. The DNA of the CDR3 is TGTGCCAGCAGGTTAGGAGGGACTGAAGCTTTCTTT. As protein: CASRLGGTEAFF.

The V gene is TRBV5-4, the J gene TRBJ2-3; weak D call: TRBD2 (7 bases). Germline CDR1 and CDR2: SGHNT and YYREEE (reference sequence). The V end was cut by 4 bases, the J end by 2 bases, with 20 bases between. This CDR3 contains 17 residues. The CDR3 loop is CASSPGGGGWNTDTQYF. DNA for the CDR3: TGTGCCAGCAGCCCCGGAGGGGGGGGTTGGAACACAGATACGCAGTATTTT.

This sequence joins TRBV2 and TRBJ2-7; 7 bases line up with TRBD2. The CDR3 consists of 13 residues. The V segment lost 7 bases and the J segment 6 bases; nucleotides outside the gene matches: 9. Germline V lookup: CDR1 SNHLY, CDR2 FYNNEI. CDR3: CASIGREGREQYF. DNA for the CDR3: TGTGCCAGCATTGGGAGGGAGGGTCGCGAGCAGTACTTC.

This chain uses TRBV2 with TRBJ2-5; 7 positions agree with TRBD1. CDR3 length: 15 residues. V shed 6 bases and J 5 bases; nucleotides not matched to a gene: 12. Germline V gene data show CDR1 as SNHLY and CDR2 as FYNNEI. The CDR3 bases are TGTGCCAGCAGCGAACAGACAGGGAATCGTGAGACCCAGTACTTC. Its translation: CASSEQTGNRETQYF.